This entry features one T cell receptor beta chain sequence. Its antigen is not known. This sample is drawn from a study of cytomegalovirus exposure and HLA in healthy donors. Whole-study findings and limits: Reportedly, a later analysis found an Asian-associated ancestry cluster had fewer N-insertions than the approximately 600-donor mean.

This CDR3 is built from 11 residues. CDR1 and CDR2 from the germline V gene are SNHLY and FYNNEI. Between the trimmed V and J ends, which lost 6 bases and 7 bases, there was a span of 10 bases. Researchers ran the PCR with 60 Vbeta and 13 Jbeta primers. Assay used: immunoSEQ multiplex PCR; TCRdb lists only in-frame clones, some missing. The sample shows about 150,000 clones, around 84% of them seen only once. V is TRBV2 and J is TRBJ2-7; D not certain. This sequence was found in a middle-aged woman in good health and CMV-seropositive. The sample comprised PBMCs. The chain's CDR3 is CASSTVREQYF. The CDR3 DNA reads as TGTGCCAGCAGCACCGTTCGGGAGCAGTACTTC.